The 21 T cell receptor beta chains reported below all come from one sample, sequenced in a study of Graves' ophthalmopathy and Graves' hyperthyroidism. RNA transcripts provided the template for amplifying TCR beta CDR3 regions. Second-round multiplex PCR came after first-round RT-PCR with HTBI primers. TCRdb recomputed calls from the multiplex PCR reads with MiXCR, one row per CDR3 protein. The sample lists hundreds of thousands of distinct CDR3 sequences; roughly two fifths were seen once. The sample was peripheral blood. The receptors derive from an adult man with Graves' ophthalmopathy.

This clonotype was recorded at least ten times. The chain combines TRBV7-9 with TRBJ1-1; 7 bases fit TRBD1. J gave up 0 bases and V 3 bases, and 4 bases lay outside the gene matches. CDR1 is SEHNR and CDR2 is FQNEAQ in the germline V gene (reference sequence). The CDR3 is made up of 15 amino acids. CDR3 amino acids: CASSLNGQVNTEAFF. CDR3 nucleotides: TGTGCCAGCAGCTTGAATGGACAGGTGAACACTGAAGCTTTCTTT.

On this clonotype: Sequence at one end of the junction differs from germline and may be a read error. This chain joins TRBV10-3 and TRBJ2-5; 15 bases are a match to TRBD2. This CDR3 has 16 residues. Germline-derived CDR1 and CDR2 are ENHRY and SYGVKD. CDR3 coding DNA: TGTGCCAGCAGTTGGGGAGGGACTAGCGGGGGGGAGACCCAGTACTTC. It is translated as CASSWGGTSGGETQYF.

The CDR3 DNA reads as TGCAGCGTTGCTCCAGGGGATGGCTACACCTTC. Translated: CSVAPGDGYTF. The chain uses TRBV29-1 and TRBJ1-2; weak D call: TRBD1 (6 bases). V lost 4 bases and J lost 6, with 9 bases in between. Germline V CDR1 and CDR2: SQVTM, ANQGSEA. CDR3 length equals 11 residues.

This clonotype was counted at least ten times. The rearrangement joins TRBV7-9 to TRBJ1-1; TRBD1 is a possible D gene (6 bases). The length of the CDR3 is 17 residues. V was cut by 5 bases and J by 1 base, with 20 bases left in between. Germline loops: CDR1 SEHNR, CDR2 FQNEAQ (reference sequence). The CDR3 is CASSTWGQGRGNTEAFF. CDR3 in DNA: TGTGCCAGCAGCACCTGGGGGCAGGGAAGAGGGAACACTGAAGCTTTCTTT.

The rearrangement joins TRBV2 to TRBJ2-6; 13 bases agree with TRBD2. Germline assignment: CDR1 SNHLY and CDR2 FYNNEI. V trimming: 7 bases; J trimming: 2 bases; junction bases outside the gene matches: 2. CDR3 length: 16 amino acids. The CDR3 nucleotides read TGTGCCAGCAAGGGGACTAGCGGGACTGGGGCCAACGTCCTGACTTTC. Translated: CASKGTSGTGANVLTF.

This clonotype was picked up many times. The chain combines TRBV29-1 with TRBJ2-7; no clear D gene. The CDR3 has 16 residues. CDR1 is SQVTM and CDR2 is ANQGSEA in the germline V gene. The CDR3 DNA reads TGCAGAGTCATGCCGGGCGTCCTTTTCCACCACTACGAGCAGTACTTC. Protein: CRVMPGVLFHHYEQYF.

This clonotype turned up a few times. Compared with germline, one end of the junction differs, possibly owing to a read error. The chain combines TRBV7-9 with TRBJ2-7; D not certain. This CDR3 contains 13 residues. The germline CDR1 and CDR2 sequences are SEHNR and FQNEAQ (reference sequence). CDR3 in DNA: TGTGCCAGCAGTTTAGGCAAGACCTACGAGCAGTACTTC. Residues: CASSLGKTYEQYF.

This clonotype occurred many times. V is TRBV19 and J is TRBJ1-2; tentative D call: TRBD1 (6 bases). V was trimmed by 6 bases and J by 2 bases, leaving 13 bases between them. CDR3 length: 14 amino acids. Germline V lookup: CDR1 LNHDA, CDR2 SQIVND (reference sequence). This chain's CDR3 is CASRSRQANYGYTF. As DNA, the CDR3 is TGTGCCAGTAGGTCGAGACAGGCGAACTATGGCTACACCTTC.

On this clonotype: A much larger clone differs by one base, so this may be a read error. The rearrangement uses TRBV7-2 and TRBJ1-5, with D uncertain. The CDR3 is 14 amino acids. The V end lost 4 bases, the J end lost 3 bases, and 10 bases lay between the germline ends. Germline assignment: CDR1 SGHTA and CDR2 FQGNSA. This chain's CDR3 is CASSSPSDNQPQHF. Written as DNA, the CDR3 is TGTGCCAGCAGCTCCCCATCGGACAATCAGCCCCAGCATTTT. Based on the CDR3 plus reference TRBV7-2 and TRBJ1-5, the full variable domain is GAGVSQSPSNKVTEKGKDVELRCDPISGHTALYWYRQSLGQGLEFLIYFQGNSAPDKSGLPSDRFSAERTGGSVSTLTIQRTQQEDSAVYLCASSSPSDNQPQHFGDGTRLSIL.

V and J are TRBV10-3 and TRBJ2-5; D possibly uses TRBD1 or TRBD2 (5 bases each). The CDR3 spans 13 residues. Germline values: CDR1 ENHRY, CDR2 SYGVKD. Trimming shortened V by 2 bases and J by 4 bases, and 8 bases separated the two germline ends. CDR3 in DNA: TGTGCCATCAGTGAGGACGGGACAGAGACCCAGTACTTC. As protein: CAISEDGTETQYF.

The chain employs TRBV29-1 and TRBJ2-3; TRBD1 might be the D (5 bases). V was clipped by 2 bases and J by 2 bases, with 14 bases between them. The CDR3 length is 15 residues. CDR1 SQVTM and CDR2 ANQGSEA come from the germline V gene. The CDR3 region has the DNA TGCAGCGTTGAAAAGGGGCAAGGGGCCACAGATACGCAGTATTTT. Protein: CSVEKGQGATDTQYF.

V is TRBV19 and J is TRBJ1-5, with D perhaps TRBD1 (6 bases). The V end lost 1 base, the J end lost 2 bases, and 9 bases lay between the germline ends. Germline V CDR1 and CDR2: LNHDA, SQIVND (reference sequence). The CDR3 covers 15 residues. The CDR3 nucleotides read TGTGCCAGTAGTATAGGCAGGGGCGGCAATCAGCCCCAGCATTTT. This codes for CASSIGRGGNQPQHF. The full variable domain, in which reference TRBV19 and TRBJ1-5 provide the parts outside the CDR3, is DGGITQSPKYLFRKEGQNVTLSCEQNLNHDAMYWYRQDPGQGLRLIYYSQIVNDFQKGDIAEGYSVSREKKESFPLTVTSAQKNPTAFYLCASSIGRGGNQPQHFGDGTRLSIL.

The rearrangement uses TRBV7-6 and TRBJ1-4; maybe TRBD1 (5 bases). This CDR3 is 20 amino acids long. V lost 4 bases to trimming and J lost 0 bases, with 24 bases between them. Germline CDR1 is SGHVS and CDR2 is FNYEAQ. This CDR3 reads CASSSTVGTDPSATNEKLFF. CDR3 bases: TGTGCCAGCAGCTCGACAGTGGGGACGGACCCTTCTGCAACTAATGAAAAACTGTTTTTT.

This clonotype was found many times. The chain carries TRBV19 and TRBJ1-2; tentatively, D is TRBD1 (5 bases). Trimming took off 0 bases at V and 0 bases at J, with 8 bases between the two ends. The CDR3 extends over 15 amino acids. Looked up from germline, CDR1 is LNHDA and CDR2 is SQIVND (reference sequence). CDR3 sequence reads: CASSIEDSANYGYTF. In DNA, the CDR3 is TGTGCCAGTAGTATAGAAGACAGCGCTAACTATGGCTACACCTTC. The variable domain in full, with the rest retrieved from reference TRBV19 and TRBJ1-2, is DGGITQSPKYLFRKEGQNVTLSCEQNLNHDAMYWYRQDPGQGLRLIYYSQIVNDFQKGDIAEGYSVSREKKESFPLTVTSAQKNPTAFYLCASSIEDSANYGYTFGSGTRLTVV.

The chain is built from TRBV15 and TRBJ2-5; TRBD1 agrees at 10 bases. Trimming at V came to 5 bases and at J to 5 bases, leaving 5 bases not matched to a gene. The CDR3 loop spans 14 amino acids. Germline assignment: CDR1 LNHNV and CDR2 YYDKDF (reference sequence). The CDR3 bases are TGTGCCACCAGCGGGACAGGGGTCGGGGAGACCCAGTACTTC. This codes for CATSGTGVGETQYF.

The CDR3: CATSRELGAGNTIYF. The CDR3 nucleotides read TGTGCCACCAGCAGGGAGCTAGGGGCTGGAAACACCATATATTTT. The chain has TRBV15 and TRBJ1-3, with TRBD1 as a possible D gene (5 bases). The ends were cut back, 3 bases at V and 2 bases at J, with 11 bases in the middle. The germline gives CDR1 LNHNV, CDR2 YYDKDF (reference sequence). The CDR3 totals 15 residues.

This CDR3 reads CAISGGQGDQPQHF. The CDR3 DNA sequence: TGTGCCATCAGTGGGGGACAGGGGGATCAGCCCCAGCATTTT. The chain uses TRBV10-3 and TRBJ1-5, with 11 bases that match TRBD1. CDR3 length: 14 residues. CDR1 and CDR2 from the germline V gene are ENHRY and SYGVKD. The ends lost 4 bases at V and 5 bases at J; junction bases unmatched: 1.

This chain joins TRBV2 and TRBJ2-1; D is unclear. This CDR3 has 11 residues. The germline V and J ends were trimmed by 7 bases and 5 bases, with 6 bases remaining between them. Per the germline V gene, CDR1 is SNHLY and CDR2 is FYNNEI. The CDR3: CASTFHNEQFF. CDR3 DNA sequence: TGTGCCAGCACCTTTCACAATGAGCAGTTCTTC.

This clonotype was recorded many times. The chain is built from TRBV7-8 and TRBJ2-2; 7 bases align to TRBD2. CDR3 size: 15 residues. Germline assignment: CDR1 SGHVS and CDR2 FQNEAQ. Trimming at V came to 2 bases and at J to 6 bases, leaving 6 bases not matched to a gene. CDR3 sequence: CASSLLTSEAGELFF. The CDR3 DNA sequence: TGTGCCAGCAGCTTATTAACTAGCGAGGCCGGGGAGCTGTTTTTT.

V gene TRBV7-6 combines with J gene TRBJ1-5; 9 positions match TRBD1. Trimming removed 5 bases from V and 0 bases from J; junction bases left unmatched: 8. CDR1 SGHVS and CDR2 FNYEAQ come from the germline V gene. This CDR3 contains 17 residues. CDR3 sequence (DNA): TGTGCCAGCAGCCCTGGGACAGGGAGCTATAGCAATCAGCCCCAGCATTTT. Translation gives CASSPGTGSYSNQPQHF.

This clonotype was seen at least ten times. The J gene is TRBJ2-5, the V gene TRBV7-8; weak D call: TRBD1 (5 bases). The germline V gene encodes CDR1 SGHVS and CDR2 FQNEAQ. Trimming took off 5 bases at V and 7 bases at J, with 14 bases between the two ends. The CDR3 is 13 amino acids. CDR3 amino acids: CASSAQDMLTQYF. DNA of the CDR3: TGTGCCAGCAGCGCCCAGGACATGTTGACCCAGTACTTC.